This T cell receptor (beta chain) was found in a study of T cells in localized non-small cell lung cancer. Study results and limitations: Only one tumor region went through sequencing, so heterogeneity may still be there. Of the tissues analyzed, uninvolved adjacent lung showed maximal T cell clonality, greater than tumor. Paired adjacent lung recovered a median roughly 60 of the top 100 tumor clones. Longer survival (overall) was linked to higher T cell density in blood.

The data were produced by immunoSEQ multiplex PCR, yet TCRdb's version contains in-frame clones alone and is incomplete. The sample holds some 56,000 clones, 86% seen once. V lost 3 bases to trimming and J lost 4 bases, with 10 bases between them. Germline values: CDR1 SGHNT, CDR2 YYREEE (reference sequence). CDR3 length: 13 residues. Points on this clone: Its cognate antigen is unknown.

The clonotype originates from a woman aged 40-70 years with stage I lung adenocarcinoma. Sequenced here: peripheral blood, sampled before any cancer treatment. The chain joins TRBV5-4 to TRBJ1-2; D is uncertain. The DNA of the CDR3 is TGTGCCAGCAGCTCCGGGAACCTCTATGGCTACACCTTC. This encodes CASSSGNLYGYTF.